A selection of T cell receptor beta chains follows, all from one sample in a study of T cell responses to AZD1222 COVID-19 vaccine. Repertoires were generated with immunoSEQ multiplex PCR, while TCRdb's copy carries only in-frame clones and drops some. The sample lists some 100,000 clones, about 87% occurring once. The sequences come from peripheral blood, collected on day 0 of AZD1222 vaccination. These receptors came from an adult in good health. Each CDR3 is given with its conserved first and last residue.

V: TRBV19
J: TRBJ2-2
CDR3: CASTRTRVKAGELFF

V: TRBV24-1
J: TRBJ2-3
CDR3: CATSAADRAWGDTQYF

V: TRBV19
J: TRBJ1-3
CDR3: CASRRQGGSGNTIYF

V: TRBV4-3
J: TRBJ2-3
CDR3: CASSHGGGRTDTQYF

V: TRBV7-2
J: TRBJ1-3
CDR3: CASSFTGRDTIYF

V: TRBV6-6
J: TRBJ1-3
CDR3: CASTNGYFSNTIYF

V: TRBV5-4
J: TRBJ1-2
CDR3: CASSLDLVGGRSYGYTF

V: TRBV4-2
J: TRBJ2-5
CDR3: CASSQGTRKETQYF

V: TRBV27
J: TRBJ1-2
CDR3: CASSPQGGSRYGYTF

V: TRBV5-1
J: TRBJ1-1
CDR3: CASSLDQPGTTEAFF

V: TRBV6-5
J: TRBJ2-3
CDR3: CASRSGDFTDTQYF

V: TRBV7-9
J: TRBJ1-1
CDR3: CASSSTGQPNTEAFF

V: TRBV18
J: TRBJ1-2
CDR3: CASSPPGQGIYGYTF

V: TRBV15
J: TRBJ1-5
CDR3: CATSRVWDRLNQPQHF